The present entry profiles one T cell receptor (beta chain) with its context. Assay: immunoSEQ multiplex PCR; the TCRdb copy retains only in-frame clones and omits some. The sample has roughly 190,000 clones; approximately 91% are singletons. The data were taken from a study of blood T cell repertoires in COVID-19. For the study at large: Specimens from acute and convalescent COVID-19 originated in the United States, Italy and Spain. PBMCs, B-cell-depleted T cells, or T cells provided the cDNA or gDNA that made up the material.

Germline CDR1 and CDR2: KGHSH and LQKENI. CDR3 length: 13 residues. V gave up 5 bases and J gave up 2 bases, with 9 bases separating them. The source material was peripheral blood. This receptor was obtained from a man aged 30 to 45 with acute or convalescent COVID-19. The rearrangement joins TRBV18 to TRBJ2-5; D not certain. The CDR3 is CASSGQNQETQYF. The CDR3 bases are TGTGCCAGCTCAGGTCAGAATCAAGAGACCCAGTACTTC.